The 21 T cell receptor beta chains given below trace back to one sample, sequenced in a study of cytomegalovirus exposure and HLA in healthy donors (dated by TCRdb to about 2017). Library construction relied on the immunoSEQ multiplex PCR assay. For the multiplex PCR, a mixture combining 60 forward primers for TCR Vbeta segments and 13 reverse primers for TCR Jbeta segments was used. TCRdb retrieved this table from immuneACCESS and kept in-frame rearrangements only. Not all clones are present; in checked studies, unresolved V genes account for under half, and no reason is known for the remainder. The table for this sample lists 200,000 to 250,000 clones; over 70% of them were counted only once. The ten largest account for roughly 0.75% of the sample. The specimen was PBMCs. These receptors came from a boy aged 2 to 9 in good health and CMV-seronegative.

The rearrangement joins TRBV25-1 to TRBJ2-3; the D gene is possibly TRBD1 (7 bases). CDR3 length equals 17 residues. The V end lost 3 bases, the J end lost 4 bases, and 20 bases lay between the germline ends. The germline CDR1 and CDR2 sequences are MGHDK and SYGVNS. CDR3 coding DNA: TGTGCCAGCAGTGACTCGCTCGGTCAGGGGGGCGCAGATACGCAGTATTTT. Translating it yields CASSDSLGQGGADTQYF.

The genes are TRBV5-1 and TRBJ2-1; 8 bases line up with TRBD2. The V gene's germline CDR1 is SGHRS and CDR2 YFSETQ. Trimming removed 0 bases from V and 3 bases from J; junction bases left unmatched: 5. The CDR3 is made up of 16 amino acids. The CDR3 spells CASSLGIAGNYNEQFF. In DNA form, the CDR3 reads TGCGCCAGCAGCTTGGGTATAGCGGGGAACTACAATGAGCAGTTCTTC.

The chain has TRBV7-9 and TRBJ2-1; 8 positions match TRBD2. The CDR3 covers 17 residues. CDR1 is SEHNR and CDR2 is FQNEAQ in the germline V gene (reference sequence). The junction had 8 bases not matched to a gene; V was cut back by 1 base and J by 3 bases. DNA of the CDR3: TGTGCCAGCAGCTTAGGGGCTAGCGGGTTACTCTACAATGAGCAGTTCTTC. It codes for CASSLGASGLLYNEQFF.

J is TRBJ1-2 and V is TRBV2; D gene unclear. CDR3 length: 12 residues. The germline V and J ends were trimmed by 2 bases and 4 bases, with 5 bases remaining between them. The germline gives CDR1 SNHLY, CDR2 FYNNEI. The CDR3 sequence: CASSENSYGYTF. The CDR3 DNA sequence: TGTGCCAGCAGTGAAAACAGCTATGGCTACACCTTC.

This sequence joins TRBV27 and TRBJ2-2; a weak D match, TRBD2 (5 bases). The ends were cut back, 0 bases at V and 0 bases at J, with 8 bases in the middle. The CDR3 length is 16 residues. CDR1 is MNHEY and CDR2 is SMNVEV in the germline V gene (reference sequence). Here the CDR3 DNA reads TGTGCCAGCAGTTTATCGGGCGGGTCGAACACCGGGGAGCTGTTTTTT. Encoded protein: CASSLSGGSNTGELFF.

This clone was seen a few times. The chain carries TRBV2 and TRBJ1-1; 12 nucleotides align to TRBD1. V lost 5 bases and J lost 0; bases outside the gene matches: 7. CDR1 is SNHLY, CDR2 FYNNEI, per germline. CDR3 length: 17 amino acids. Here the CDR3 reads CASSRDRGRIVNTEAFF. The CDR3 nucleotides are TGTGCCAGCAGTAGGGACAGGGGGCGAATAGTGAACACTGAAGCTTTCTTT.

In nucleotides, the CDR3 is TGTGCCAGCAGCCCCCAGATCCCCAGACAGGGGCTCTATTTT. It yields the protein CASSPQIPRQGLYF. This sequence joins TRBV9 and TRBJ1-3, with 8 bases that match TRBD1. CDR3 size: 14 residues. The V segment lost 4 bases and the J segment 16 bases; nucleotides outside the gene matches: 16. Germline loops: CDR1 SGDLS, CDR2 YYNGEE.

The chain links TRBV27 to TRBJ1-2, with a possible D match to TRBD1 (5 bases). Per germline, CDR1 MNHEY and CDR2 SMNVEV (reference sequence). CDR3 size: 13 residues. V dropped 6 bases and J dropped 2 bases, with 10 bases sitting between them. CDR3 in amino acids: CASSSRQNYGYTF. The CDR3 DNA is TGTGCCAGCAGCTCTCGACAGAACTATGGCTACACCTTC.

This sequence joins TRBV10-2 and TRBJ1-1; the match to TRBD1 covers 7 bases. With V trimmed by 1 base and J by 11 bases, 13 bases remained unmatched. Per germline, CDR1 WSHSY and CDR2 SAAADI. This CDR3 has 15 amino acids. CDR3 in amino acids: CASSEWGQSDPTAFF. The CDR3 region has the DNA TGCGCCAGCAGTGAGTGGGGACAGTCCGATCCCACGGCTTTCTTT.

The chain combines TRBV2 with TRBJ2-1; perhaps TRBD1 as D (6 bases). The V end lost 3 bases, the J end lost 9 bases, and 15 bases lay between the germline ends. The germline V gene has CDR1 SNHLY and CDR2 FYNNEI. This CDR3 region has 14 residues. CDR3 sequence (DNA): TGTGCCAGCAGTGATATGGGACAAGGGGGTGAGCAGTTCTTC. This encodes CASSDMGQGGEQFF.

The chain joins TRBV9 to TRBJ2-3; 8 bases fit TRBD2. The ends lost 0 bases at V and 7 bases at J; junction bases unmatched: 7. Per germline, CDR1 SGDLS and CDR2 YYNGEE. The CDR3 consists of 15 residues. Written as DNA, the CDR3 is TGTGCCAGCAGCGTAGCGGGGGGGAATTCGAATACGCAGTATTTT. It codes for CASSVAGGNSNTQYF.

The chain uses TRBV27 and TRBJ2-7; weak D call: TRBD1 (5 bases). Germline V lookup: CDR1 MNHEY, CDR2 SMNVEV (reference sequence). V gave up 5 bases and J gave up 0 bases, with 17 bases separating them. The CDR3 runs to 16 residues. Written as DNA, the CDR3 is TGTGCCAGCAGTCCCCAGTTCACAGGCATCTCCTACGAGCAGTACTTC. Protein product: CASSPQFTGISYEQYF.

This clone appeared a few times. This chain joins TRBV5-6 and TRBJ1-2, with D perhaps TRBD1 (5 bases). CDR3 size: 15 residues. Germline V gene data show CDR1 as SGHDT and CDR2 as YYEEEE. The V end lost 0 bases, the J end lost 8 bases, and 17 bases lay between the germline ends. This chain's CDR3 is CASSLGQYTQGGYTF. CDR3 sequence (DNA): TGTGCCAGCAGCTTGGGACAGTACACTCAGGGAGGCTACACCTTC.

The J gene is TRBJ2-2, the V gene TRBV4-2, with no clear D. V was shortened by 4 bases and J by 6 bases, with 6 bases between the two germline ends. The CDR3 runs 12 residues. Per the germline V gene, CDR1 is LGHNA and CDR2 is YNFKEQ. CDR3 residues: CASSPGSGELFF. CDR3 nucleotide sequence: TGTGCCAGCAGCCCCGGGTCCGGGGAGCTGTTTTTT.

The chain has TRBV19 and TRBJ1-5; D ambiguous. Germline CDR1 is LNHDA and CDR2 is SQIVND (reference sequence). The CDR3 runs 13 residues. Deletions cut 3 bases from V and 5 bases from J, with 8 bases between. CDR3: CASSISQYQPQHF. CDR3 in DNA: TGTGCCAGTAGTATTAGCCAGTATCAGCCCCAGCATTTT. The whole variable domain, remainder taken from reference TRBV19 and TRBJ1-5, is DGGITQSPKYLFRKEGQNVTLSCEQNLNHDAMYWYRQDPGQGLRLIYYSQIVNDFQKGDIAEGYSVSREKKESFPLTVTSAQKNPTAFYLCASSISQYQPQHFGDGTRLSIL.

The chain carries TRBV5-8 and TRBJ2-7, with 9 bases identical to TRBD1. The germline gives CDR1 SGHTS, CDR2 YDEGEE. The CDR3 has 14 amino acids. V trimming: 0 bases; J trimming: 7 bases; junction bases outside the gene matches: 5. The CDR3 nucleotides are TGTGCCAGCAGCTTGGGACAGGGGGTTCGAGAGCAGTACTTC. This gives the protein CASSLGQGVREQYF.

The chain carries TRBV9 and TRBJ2-1; D perhaps matches TRBD2 (5 bases). Per the germline V gene, CDR1 is SGDLS and CDR2 is YYNGEE. The CDR3 totals 16 residues. Deletions cut 4 bases from V and 2 bases from J, with 16 bases between. In DNA form, the CDR3 reads TGTGCCAGCAGCCCCCCCGAGAGGGTGGCCTACAATGAGCAGTTCTTC. Protein: CASSPPERVAYNEQFF.

The V gene is TRBV5-4, the J gene TRBJ1-1; maybe TRBD1 (5 bases). Trimming stripped 0 bases from V and 0 bases from J, with 12 bases between. The CDR3 has 16 residues. CDR1 is SGHNT and CDR2 is YYREEE in the germline V gene (reference sequence). CDR3 nucleotide sequence: TGTGCCAGCAGCTTGGGTGGCGGGGCCCTGAACACTGAAGCTTTCTTT. Translation: CASSLGGGALNTEAFF.

V is TRBV2 and J is TRBJ2-7; D call uncertain. With 7 bases removed from V and 2 bases from J, the gap between germline ends came to 9 bases. This CDR3 is built from 12 residues. The germline V gene encodes CDR1 SNHLY and CDR2 FYNNEI. CDR3 sequence reads: CASNLYAYEQYF. The DNA of the CDR3 is TGTGCCAGCAATCTCTACGCCTACGAGCAGTACTTC.

CDR3 protein: CASSLNRGNHEQYF. In DNA, the CDR3 is TGTGCCAGCAGCTTAAACAGGGGGAACCACGAGCAGTACTTC. The chain is built from TRBV7-2 and TRBJ2-7; 8 nucleotides line up with TRBD1. The V and J ends lost 2 bases and 5 bases, in that order; junction bases with no gene match: 5. The CDR3 length is 14 residues. Germline CDR1 SGHTA, CDR2 FQGNSA.

J is TRBJ2-3 and V is TRBV5-1; tentative D call: TRBD1 (6 bases). Trimming removed 7 bases at V and 0 bases at J, with 18 bases between. The CDR3 length is 16 residues. CDR1 and CDR2 (germline): SGHRS, YFSETQ. The CDR3 sequence: CASATAGTSSTDTQYF. The CDR3 DNA is TGCGCCAGCGCCACTGCCGGGACATCTAGCACAGATACGCAGTATTTT.